The 27 T cell receptor beta chains below were found in one sample sequenced in a study of T cell responses to AZD1222 COVID-19 vaccine. TCRdb's table, derived via immunoSEQ multiplex PCR, lists solely in-frame clones and lacks some. The repertoire holds 99,000 or so clones, with 87% as singletons. Sequencing used peripheral blood, obtained on day 0 of AZD1222 vaccination. These receptors all come from an adult in good health.

J is TRBJ2-5 and V is TRBV6-5; tentatively, D is TRBD1 or TRBD2 (5 bases each). The CDR3 is 15 amino acids. Germline V gene data show CDR1 as MNHEY and CDR2 as SVGAGI. Trimming shortened V by 5 bases and J by 1 base, and 14 bases separated the two germline ends. As DNA, the CDR3 is TGTGCCAGCAGTCAGGACTTGGGGACCCAAGAGACCCAGTACTTC. Its protein is CASSQDLGTQETQYF.

The rearrangement joins TRBV11-2 to TRBJ2-3; TRBD2 matches at 10 bases. The CDR3 consists of 17 residues. CDR1 and CDR2 from the germline V gene are SGHAT and FQNNGV. V shed 1 base, J shed 0 bases, and the junction held 4 bases outside the gene matches. This CDR3 reads CASSLGVGLASTDTQYF. As DNA, the CDR3 is TGTGCCAGCAGCTTAGGAGTGGGACTAGCGAGCACAGATACGCAGTATTTT. Full variable domain (missing parts from reference TRBV11-2 and TRBJ2-3): EAGVAQSPRYKIIEKRQSVAFWCNPISGHATLYWYQQILGQGPKLLIQFQNNGVVDDSQLPKDRFSAERLKGVDSTLKIQPAKLEDSAVYLCASSLGVGLASTDTQYFGPGTRLTVL.

Only one count was recorded for this clone. This chain joins TRBV7-6 and TRBJ1-6; D remains ambiguous. The germline gives CDR1 SGHVS, CDR2 FNYEAQ. This CDR3 is 13 amino acids long. V shed 5 bases and J shed 8 bases, with 10 bases lying between them. This chain's CDR3 is CASSLWEDSPLHF. The CDR3 region has the DNA TGTGCCAGCAGCCTATGGGAGGATTCACCCCTCCACTTT.

This clone was observed once. The chain has TRBV4-1 and TRBJ1-1; no definite D call. Germline CDR1 MGHRA, CDR2 YSYEKL. The CDR3 sequence is 15 residues long. V was trimmed by 0 bases and J by 0 bases, leaving 8 bases between them. The chain's CDR3 is CASSQDMGMNTEAFF. CDR3 DNA: TGCGCCAGCAGCCAAGATATGGGTATGAACACTGAAGCTTTCTTT.

The chain has TRBV3-1 (or the pseudogene TRBV3-2) and TRBJ2-7; D is unresolved. Germline V gene lookup returns CDR1 LGHDT and CDR2 YNNKEL (reference sequence). The length of the CDR3 is 13 residues. V was shortened by 1 base and J by 3 bases, with 7 bases between the two germline ends. The CDR3 DNA follows: TGTGCCAGCAGCCAAGCCGTAAGCTACGAGCAGTACGTC. Protein sequence: CASSQAVSYEQYV.

This clone occurred a few times. The rearrangement uses TRBV7-2 and TRBJ1-6, with a weak D call TRBD1 (6 bases). Trimming removed 2 bases from V and 9 bases from J, with 17 bases in between. The CDR3 is 16 amino acids. Germline V gene sequence: CDR1 SGHTA, CDR2 FQGNSA. This CDR3 reads CASSLLQGRAISPLHF. The DNA of the CDR3 is TGTGCCAGCAGCTTATTGCAGGGGAGGGCAATTTCACCCCTCCACTTT.

The genes are TRBV9 and TRBJ2-7, with D uncertain. Per the germline V gene, CDR1 is SGDLS and CDR2 is YYNGEE. The CDR3 runs 15 residues. Between the trimmed V and J ends, which lost 4 bases and 0 bases, there was a span of 14 bases. The CDR3 here is CASSPGDEPSYEQYF. CDR3 sequence (DNA): TGTGCCAGCAGCCCCGGAGACGAGCCCTCCTACGAGCAGTACTTC. Variable domain in full (rest from reference TRBV9 and TRBJ2-7): DSGVTQTPKHLITATGQRVTLRCSPRSGDLSVYWYQQSLDQGLQFLIQYYNGEERAKGNILERFSAQQFPDLHSELNLSSLELGDSALYFCASSPGDEPSYEQYFGPGTRLTVT.

The V gene is TRBV4-1, the J gene TRBJ1-2, with TRBD1 matching 11 bases. Trimming at V came to 3 bases and at J to 3 bases, leaving 3 bases not matched to a gene. CDR1 and CDR2 from the germline V gene are MGHRA and YSYEKL. The length of the CDR3 is 15 residues. The CDR3 loop is CASSQGQGGYYGYTF. The CDR3, as DNA: TGCGCCAGCAGCCAGGGACAGGGGGGTTACTATGGCTACACCTTC.

The V gene is TRBV14, the J gene TRBJ2-2; 7 bases fit TRBD1. Germline V gene data show CDR1 as SGHDN and CDR2 as FVKESK. CDR3 size: 13 residues. After removal of 1 base from V and 11 bases from J, the junction contained 4 bases not matched to a gene. The CDR3 nucleotides read TGTGCCAGCAGCCAAGTAGACAGGGTTGAGCTGTTTTTT. Its translation: CASSQVDRVELFF.

The V gene is TRBV7-9, the J gene TRBJ1-1; D may be TRBD1 (5 bases). Germline V gene sequence: CDR1 SEHNR, CDR2 FQNEAQ (reference sequence). Trimming cost V 5 bases and J 5 bases, with 18 bases left between them. The length of the CDR3 is 15 residues. CDR3 protein: CASSGIPGSRTEAFF. CDR3 DNA: TGTGCCAGCAGCGGGATTCCAGGGAGTAGGACTGAAGCTTTCTTT.

This chain uses TRBV12-5 with TRBJ1-5; weak D call: TRBD1 (5 bases). The CDR3 is made up of 18 amino acids. The germline CDR1 and CDR2 sequences are LGHNT and FRNRAP. V gave up 0 bases and J gave up 4 bases, with 19 bases separating them. The CDR3 region has the DNA TGTGCTAGTGGTTTGGTCCAGGGCCTAGCTAATAGGAATCAGCCCCAGCATTTT. As protein: CASGLVQGLANRNQPQHF.

This clone was recorded a few times. The genes are TRBV7-8 and TRBJ2-7; TRBD1 is a possible D gene (5 bases). Germline assignment: CDR1 SGHVS and CDR2 FQNEAQ. There are 13 residues in the CDR3. Trimming shortened V by 1 base and J by 1 base, and 5 bases separated the two germline ends. As DNA, the CDR3 is TGTGCCAGCAGCTTAGACAGGTCCTACGAGCAGTACTTC. Its protein is CASSLDRSYEQYF.

CDR3 sequence (DNA): TGTGCCAGCAGTTACGGACTATCCTACGAGCAGTACTTC. Protein product: CASSYGLSYEQYF. This rearrangement joins TRBV6-6 to TRBJ2-7; D is possibly TRBD2 (6 bases). Trimming took off 2 bases at V and 1 base at J, with 6 bases between the two ends. CDR3 size: 13 residues. CDR1 and CDR2 from the germline V gene are MNHNY and SVGAGI (reference sequence).

V gene TRBV15 combines with J gene TRBJ1-5, with D unresolved. Per the germline V gene, CDR1 is LNHNV and CDR2 is YYDKDF (reference sequence). This CDR3 has 14 amino acids. Trimming left V 3 bases short and J 2 bases short, with 8 bases between. This CDR3 is CATSSNTGNQPQHF. DNA for the CDR3: TGTGCCACCAGCAGTAATACAGGCAATCAGCCCCAGCATTTT.

In its sample, this clone was seen many times. This sequence joins TRBV19 and TRBJ1-2; 7 nucleotides align to TRBD1. V lost 4 bases and J lost 4; bases outside the gene matches: 9. Germline-derived CDR1 and CDR2 are LNHDA and SQIVND (reference sequence). There are 15 residues in the CDR3. The CDR3 region is CASSTIDRESYGYTF. CDR3 coding DNA: TGTGCCAGTAGTACTATTGACAGGGAATCCTATGGCTACACCTTC.

The CDR3 region is CSVQTGYNQPQHF. CDR3 nucleotide sequence: TGCAGCGTTCAAACAGGGTATAATCAGCCCCAGCATTTT. The genes are TRBV29-1 and TRBJ1-5, with a possible D match to TRBD1 (6 bases). Trimming took off 5 bases at V and 4 bases at J, with 12 bases between the two ends. Germline CDR1 SQVTM, CDR2 ANQGSEA. This CDR3 has 13 residues.

The chain joins TRBV2 to TRBJ2-1; D possibly corresponds to TRBD1 (5 bases). Trimming took off 6 bases at V and 8 bases at J, with 11 bases between the two ends. The CDR3 covers 12 residues. Germline V CDR1 and CDR2: SNHLY, FYNNEI. The CDR3 protein is CASSWGLDEQFF. The CDR3, as DNA: TGTGCCAGCAGCTGGGGCTTGGATGAGCAGTTCTTC.

The chain recombines TRBV2 with TRBJ1-5, with 9 bases matching TRBD1. CDR1 and CDR2 (germline): SNHLY, FYNNEI. CDR3 length: 15 residues. Unmatched junction bases numbered 8, after V lost 7 bases and J lost 4 bases. CDR3 amino acids: CASKPDRGGNQPQHF. The DNA for the CDR3 is TGTGCCAGCAAACCGGACAGGGGAGGGAATCAGCCCCAGCATTTT.

This clone was seen a single time. CDR3 DNA: TGTGCCAGCAGCCAAGATCCCCGCTCAGGGGGACGGGGTCAGCCCCAGCATTTT. This sequence encodes CASSQDPRSGGRGQPQHF. The genes are TRBV4-2 and TRBJ1-5; TRBD1 aligns across 7 bases. Germline V gives CDR1 LGHNA, CDR2 YNFKEQ. After removal of 0 bases from V and 6 bases from J, the junction contained 14 bases not matched to a gene. This CDR3 has 18 residues.

The chain is built from TRBV5-1 and TRBJ2-2; TRBD1 aligns across 7 bases. The length of the CDR3 is 15 residues. In germline, CDR1 is SGHRS, CDR2 YFSETQ. Germline trimming cut 4 bases from V and 2 bases from J; bases unmatched to any gene: 5. CDR3 in amino acids: CASSTKGGNTGELFF. The DNA for the CDR3 is TGCGCCAGCAGCACAAAAGGGGGCAACACCGGGGAGCTGTTTTTT.

A remark on this clone: Additional DNA sequences in this sample encode the identical CDR3. The rearrangement joins TRBV7-3 to TRBJ2-1; D remains ambiguous. The CDR3 has 12 amino acids. Trimming left V 2 bases short and J 5 bases short, with 4 bases between. CDR1 is SGHTA and CDR2 is FQGTGA in the germline V gene. CDR3 in amino acids: CASSLGDNEQFF. The CDR3 DNA reads TGTGCCAGCAGCTTAGGAGACAATGAGCAGTTCTTC.

The table lists this clone with a few counts. The junction departs from germline at one end; a sequencing error may be responsible. This chain uses TRBV7-7 with TRBJ2-5, with 8 bases aligning to TRBD2. CDR1 and CDR2 from the germline V gene are SSHAT and FNYEAQ (reference sequence). The CDR3 is 17 amino acids. CDR3 residues: CASSLMLTGGPGETQYF. The CDR3 DNA is TGTGCTAGCAGCTTAATGCTGACGGGGGGGCCGGGAGAGACCCAGTACTTC.

The rearrangement joins TRBV2 to TRBJ1-5; possibly TRBD1 for D (5 bases). Trimming took off 5 bases at V and 6 bases at J, with 23 bases between the two ends. The CDR3 spans 17 residues. Germline assignment: CDR1 SNHLY and CDR2 FYNNEI. This CDR3 is CASSTTGTRGMGQPQHF. The CDR3 DNA is TGTGCCAGCAGTACAACCGGGACTAGGGGAATGGGTCAGCCCCAGCATTTT.

This chain links TRBV3-1 (or the pseudogene TRBV3-2) with TRBJ2-2; 10 nucleotides line up with TRBD2. This CDR3 has 18 residues. Germline lookup yields CDR1 LGHDT and CDR2 YNNKEL (reference sequence). The junction had 14 bases not matched to a gene; V was cut back by 4 bases and J by 6 bases. The DNA of the CDR3 is TGTGCCAGCAGCCCGATGGAACTGACTAGCGGGCGGGCCGGGGAGCTGTTTTTT. It encodes CASSPMELTSGRAGELFF.

A few counts support this clone. V is TRBV4-1 and J is TRBJ2-1; tentatively, D is TRBD2 (5 bases). The CDR3 is made up of 17 amino acids. Trimming pared 2 bases from V and 8 bases from J, leaving 22 bases between. Germline V gene lookup returns CDR1 MGHRA and CDR2 YSYEKL. The CDR3 DNA reads TGCGCCAGCAGCCAAACTGTTAGCGTCGGCCACGGCGATGAGCAGTTCTTC. Amino acids: CASSQTVSVGHGDEQFF.

The chain is built from TRBV11-2 and TRBJ2-2, with 7 positions matching TRBD2. The CDR3 consists of 15 residues. V lost 2 bases, J lost 5 bases, and 5 bases stayed unmatched. CDR1 and CDR2 from the germline V gene are SGHAT and FQNNGV. CDR3 nucleotide sequence: TGTGCCAGCAGCTTATCGGGGAGGGGAACCGGGGAGCTGTTTTTT. It specifies CASSLSGRGTGELFF.

The genes are TRBV29-1 and TRBJ1-2; D may be TRBD1 (5 bases). This CDR3 comprises 10 residues. Germline V gene sequence: CDR1 SQVTM, CDR2 ANQGSEA. The V and J ends lost 7 bases and 6 bases respectively, with 9 bases between them. CDR3 protein: CSGWDDGYTF. Here the CDR3 DNA reads TGCAGCGGCTGGGACGATGGCTACACCTTC.